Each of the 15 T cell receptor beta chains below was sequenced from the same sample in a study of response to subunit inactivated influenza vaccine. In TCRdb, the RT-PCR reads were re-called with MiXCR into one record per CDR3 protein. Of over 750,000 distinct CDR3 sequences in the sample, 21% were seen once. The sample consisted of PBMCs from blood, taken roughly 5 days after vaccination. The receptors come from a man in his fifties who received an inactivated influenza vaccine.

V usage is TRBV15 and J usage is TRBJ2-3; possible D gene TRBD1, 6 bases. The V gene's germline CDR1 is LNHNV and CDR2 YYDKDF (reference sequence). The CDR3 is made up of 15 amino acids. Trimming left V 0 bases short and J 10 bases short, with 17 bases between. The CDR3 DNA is TGTGCCACCAGCAGAGAGAGACAGGTGAGGGTGGCGCAGTATTTT. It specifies CATSRERQVRVAQYF.

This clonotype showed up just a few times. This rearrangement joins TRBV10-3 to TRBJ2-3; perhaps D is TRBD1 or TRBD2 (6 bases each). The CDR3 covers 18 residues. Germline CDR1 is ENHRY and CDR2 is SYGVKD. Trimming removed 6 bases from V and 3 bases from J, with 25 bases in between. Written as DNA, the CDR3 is TGTGCCATCAGGCGCGGGACCGGGACATCTGGGAGTACAGATACGCAGTATTTT. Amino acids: CAIRRGTGTSGSTDTQYF.

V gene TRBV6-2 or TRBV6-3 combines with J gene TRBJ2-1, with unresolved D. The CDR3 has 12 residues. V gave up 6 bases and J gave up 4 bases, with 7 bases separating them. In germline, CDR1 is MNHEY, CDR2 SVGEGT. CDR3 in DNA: TGTGCCAGCAGAGGGCCTTACAATGAGCAGTTCTTC. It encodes CASRGPYNEQFF.

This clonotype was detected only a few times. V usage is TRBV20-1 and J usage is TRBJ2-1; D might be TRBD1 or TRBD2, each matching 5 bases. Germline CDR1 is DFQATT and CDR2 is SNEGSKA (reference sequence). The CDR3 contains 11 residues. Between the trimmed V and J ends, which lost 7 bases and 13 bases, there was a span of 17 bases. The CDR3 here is CSVTLRDQQFF. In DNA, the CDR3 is TGCAGTGTAACACTCCGGGACCAACAGTTCTTC.

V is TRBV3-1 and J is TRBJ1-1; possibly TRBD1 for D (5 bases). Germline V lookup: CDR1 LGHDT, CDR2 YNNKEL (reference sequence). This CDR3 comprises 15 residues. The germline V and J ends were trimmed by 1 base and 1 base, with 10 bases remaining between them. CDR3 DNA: TGTGCCAGCAGCCAAGGCTCCACAGGGAACACTGAAGCTTTCTTT. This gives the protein CASSQGSTGNTEAFF. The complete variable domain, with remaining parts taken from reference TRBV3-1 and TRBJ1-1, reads DTAVSQTPKYLVTQMGNDKSIKCEQNLGHDTMYWYKQDSKKFLKIMFSYNNKELIINETVPNRFSPKSPDKAHLNLHINSLELGDSAVYFCASSQGSTGNTEAFFGQGTRLTVV.

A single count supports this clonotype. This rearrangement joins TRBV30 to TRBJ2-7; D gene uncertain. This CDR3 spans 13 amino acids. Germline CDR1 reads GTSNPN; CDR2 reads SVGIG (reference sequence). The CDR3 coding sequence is TGTGCTCTCACACCCAGACTTACCTACGAGCAGTACTTC. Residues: CALTPRLTYEQYF.

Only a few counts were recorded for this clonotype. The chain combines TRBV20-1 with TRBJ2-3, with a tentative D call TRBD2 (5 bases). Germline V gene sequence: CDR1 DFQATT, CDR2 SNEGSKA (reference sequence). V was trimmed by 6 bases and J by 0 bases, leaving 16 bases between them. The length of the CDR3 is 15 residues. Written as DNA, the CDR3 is TGCAGTGCAACCGATCCCCGGGAAAGCACAGATACGCAGTATTTT. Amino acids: CSATDPRESTDTQYF.

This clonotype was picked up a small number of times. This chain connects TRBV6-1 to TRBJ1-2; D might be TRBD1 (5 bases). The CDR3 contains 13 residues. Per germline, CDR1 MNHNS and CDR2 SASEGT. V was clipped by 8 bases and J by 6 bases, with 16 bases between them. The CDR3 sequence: CASSPGDRDGYTF. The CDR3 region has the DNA TGTGCCAGCTCCCCCGGGGACCGAGATGGCTACACCTTC.

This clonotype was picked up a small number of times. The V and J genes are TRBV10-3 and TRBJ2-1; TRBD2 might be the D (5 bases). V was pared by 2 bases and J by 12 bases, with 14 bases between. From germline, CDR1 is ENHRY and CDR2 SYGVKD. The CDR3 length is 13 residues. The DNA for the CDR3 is TGTGCCATCAGTGAGGCCCTTGTTAGCGTGCAGTTCTTC. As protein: CAISEALVSVQFF.

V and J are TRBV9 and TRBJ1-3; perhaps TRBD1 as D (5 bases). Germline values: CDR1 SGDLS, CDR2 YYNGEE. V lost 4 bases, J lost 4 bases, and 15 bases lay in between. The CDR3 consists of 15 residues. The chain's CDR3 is CASSTSGLSGNTIYF. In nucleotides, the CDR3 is TGTGCCAGCAGCACCTCGGGACTCTCCGGAAACACCATATATTTT.

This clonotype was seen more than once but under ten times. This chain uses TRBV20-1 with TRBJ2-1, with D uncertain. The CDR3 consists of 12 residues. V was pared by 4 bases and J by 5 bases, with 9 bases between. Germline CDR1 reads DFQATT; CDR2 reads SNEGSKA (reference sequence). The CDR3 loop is CSAIRLDNEQFF. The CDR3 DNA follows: TGCAGTGCTATTAGACTTGACAATGAGCAGTTCTTC.

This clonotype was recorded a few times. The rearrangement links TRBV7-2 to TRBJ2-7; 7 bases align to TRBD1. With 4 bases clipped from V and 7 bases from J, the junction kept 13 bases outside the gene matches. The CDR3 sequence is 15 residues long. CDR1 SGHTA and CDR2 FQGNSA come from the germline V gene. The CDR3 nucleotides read TGTGCCAGCAGCTCCCCGGACAGGCTAGAGGGGGAGCAGTACTTC. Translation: CASSSPDRLEGEQYF.

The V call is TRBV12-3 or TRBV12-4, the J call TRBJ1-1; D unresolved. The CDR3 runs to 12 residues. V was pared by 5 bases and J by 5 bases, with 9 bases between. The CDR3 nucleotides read TGTGCCAGCAGTAAAGGAGGGACTGAAGCTTTCTTT. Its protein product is CASSKGGTEAFF.

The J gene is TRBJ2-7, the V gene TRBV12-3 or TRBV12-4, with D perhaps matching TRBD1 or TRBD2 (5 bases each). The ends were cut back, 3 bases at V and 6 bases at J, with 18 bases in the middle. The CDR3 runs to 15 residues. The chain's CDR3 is CASSLEVVRVIEQYF. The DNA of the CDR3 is TGTGCCAGCAGTTTGGAGGTAGTCAGGGTGATCGAGCAGTACTTC.

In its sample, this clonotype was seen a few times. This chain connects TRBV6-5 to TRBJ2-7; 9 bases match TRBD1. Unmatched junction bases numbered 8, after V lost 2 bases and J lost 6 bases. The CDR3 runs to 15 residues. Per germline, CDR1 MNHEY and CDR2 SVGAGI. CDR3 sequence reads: CASSYSWDRDGEQYF. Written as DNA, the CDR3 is TGTGCCAGCAGTTACAGCTGGGACAGGGACGGCGAGCAGTACTTC.